This T cell receptor beta chain was identified in a study of T-cell memory formation after mild COVID-19. V was pared by 8 bases and J by 0 bases, with 17 bases between. The CDR3 is 16 amino acids. TCRdb fed the 5' RACE reads into MiXCR, producing one record per CDR3 protein. The sample carries 150,000 to 200,000 distinct CDR3 sequences, around 10% recorded once. Specimen: PBMCs or a T cell subset sorted from them (not recorded which). The TCR comes from a man aged 18 to 30 who had mild COVID-19 (a few samples of this study predate the infection). Cell type and time point are not known. The gene calls are TRBV23-1 and TRBJ2-4; possibly TRBD1 for D (6 bases). Being an ORF, TRBV23-1 has a function that is uncertain. The CDR3 bases are TGCGCCAGCGTCCGGGACACCCAGAAAGCCAAAAACATTCAGTACTTC. It yields the protein CASVRDTQKAKNIQYF.